The 23 T cell receptor beta chains below all came from one sample that was sequenced in a study of vaccination effects on CD4 cells after COVID-19. ViraFEST expansion of antigen-specific CD4+ T cells with viral peptide pools preceded sequencing. Scientists isolated CD4+ T cells after an approximately 9-day culture period ended. As their vaccination, participants received two doses of either BNT162b2 or mRNA-1273. Antigens for these TCRs are unknown. This table comes from immunoSEQ multiplex PCR, and its TCRdb copy is limited to in-frame clones, with some not included. The data contain nearly 30,000 clones, 70% to 75% of them seen just once; the ten biggest clones take up roughly 15%. Source: CD4+ T cells from PBMCs cultured with HCoV-229E spike peptides, taken after COVID-19 vaccination. These receptors were obtained from a human donor who received a COVID-19 vaccine.

This chain connects TRBV5-1 to TRBJ2-2; D gene uncertain. Germline values: CDR1 SGHRS, CDR2 YFSETQ. The CDR3 has 14 residues. The germline V and J ends were trimmed by 0 bases and 6 bases, with 9 bases remaining between them. Here the CDR3 reads CASSLDSRSGELFF. The CDR3 coding sequence is TGCGCCAGCAGCTTGGACTCGCGTTCCGGGGAGCTGTTTTTT.

This clone showed up just once. V is TRBV5-5 and J is TRBJ2-2; unclear D gene. V lost 2 bases to trimming and J lost 2 bases, with 1 base between them. CDR1 is SGHKS and CDR2 is YYEKEE in the germline V gene (reference sequence). The length of the CDR3 is 12 residues. For the CDR3, the DNA is TGTGCCAGCAGCTTTAACACCGGGGAGCTGTTTTTT. Translated, it gives CASSFNTGELFF. Full variable domain (remainder filled in from reference TRBV5-5 and TRBJ2-2): DAGVTQSPTHLIKTRGQQVTLRCSPISGHKSVSWYQQVLGQGPQFIFQYYEKEERGRGNFPDRFSARQFPNYSSELNVNALLLGDSALYLCASSFNTGELFFGEGSRLTVL.

The J gene is TRBJ1-2, the V gene TRBV2; TRBD1 matches at 8 bases. Trimming at V came to 7 bases and at J to 4 bases, leaving 8 bases not matched to a gene. This CDR3 is built from 14 residues. Germline V gives CDR1 SNHLY, CDR2 FYNNEI. The CDR3 loop reads CASTRQGTSYGYTF. The CDR3 DNA reads as TGTGCCAGCACGCGACAGGGGACGTCCTATGGCTACACCTTC.

This clone is labeled as large. The J gene is TRBJ1-3, the V gene TRBV4-1, with 7 nucleotides matching TRBD1. This CDR3 has 15 amino acids. Unmatched junction bases numbered 10, after V lost 6 bases and J lost 5 bases. Germline loops: CDR1 MGHRA, CDR2 YSYEKL. CDR3 loop: CASRPDRDPRNTIYF. CDR3 bases: TGCGCCAGCAGACCCGACAGGGACCCACGAAACACCATATATTTT.

V is TRBV13 and J is TRBJ2-7; D is uncertain. CDR1 and CDR2 from the germline V gene are PRHDT and FYEKMQ (reference sequence). V was trimmed by 6 bases and J by 4 bases, leaving 13 bases between them. The CDR3 loop spans 13 amino acids. CDR3 sequence reads: CASSRDRVYEQYF. The CDR3 region has the DNA TGTGCCAGCAGTCGAGATAGGGTTTACGAGCAGTACTTC.

This rearrangement joins TRBV2 to TRBJ2-7; TRBD2 agrees at 8 bases. V shed 5 bases, J shed 3 bases, and the junction held 9 bases outside the gene matches. The CDR3 is 15 residues long. The germline gives CDR1 SNHLY, CDR2 FYNNEI. CDR3 DNA: TGTGCCAGCAGTCTACCTATAGCGGGGAACTACGAGCAGTACTTC. This translates into CASSLPIAGNYEQYF.

V usage is TRBV7-9 and J usage is TRBJ1-3, with D maybe TRBD1 (6 bases). Germline V gene data show CDR1 as SEHNR and CDR2 as FQNEAQ (reference sequence). V was pared by 1 base and J by 3 bases, with 10 bases between. CDR3 length: 15 amino acids. CDR3 protein: CASSLGGALGNTIYF. The CDR3 DNA follows: TGTGCCAGCAGCTTAGGGGGGGCCCTTGGAAACACCATATATTTT. Full variable domain (rest looked up from reference TRBV7-9 and TRBJ1-3): DTGVSQNPRHKITKRGQNVTFRCDPISEHNRLYWYRQTLGQGPEFLTYFQNEAQLEKSRLLSDRFSAERPKGSFSTLEIQRTEQGDSAMYLCASSLGGALGNTIYFGEGSWLTVV.

This clone occurred once. This rearrangement joins TRBV5-4 to TRBJ2-7; 7 nucleotides line up with TRBD1. V lost 0 bases and J lost 4; bases outside the gene matches: 7. Per the germline V gene, CDR1 is SGHNT and CDR2 is YYREEE (reference sequence). The CDR3 has 15 residues. Written as DNA, the CDR3 is TGTGCCAGCAGCTTGGTTATGGCAGGGGGATACGAGCAGTACTTC. It specifies CASSLVMAGGYEQYF.

This clone occurred a few times. The chain recombines TRBV2 with TRBJ1-3; D is possibly TRBD1 (6 bases). CDR3 length equals 13 residues. The V gene's germline CDR1 is SNHLY and CDR2 FYNNEI. V lost 6 bases and J lost 4, with 10 bases in between. CDR3 in DNA: TGTGCCAGCAGCCCAGACAGGGGAAACACCATATATTTT. This codes for CASSPDRGNTIYF.

In this sample, this clone turned up a few times. The J gene is TRBJ2-5, the V gene TRBV11-2, with D possibly being TRBD2 (6 bases). The CDR3 spans 15 residues. V lost 2 bases and J 1 base, leaving 11 bases between the germline ends. CDR1 is SGHAT, CDR2 FQNNGV, per germline. CDR3 in amino acids: CASSLMGGAQETQYF. The CDR3 nucleotides read TGTGCCAGCAGCTTAATGGGCGGGGCCCAAGAGACCCAGTACTTC.

The gene calls are TRBV6-5 and TRBJ1-1; 7 bases agree with TRBD1. The CDR3 has 14 amino acids. Germline V gene lookup returns CDR1 MNHEY and CDR2 SVGAGI. J lost 6 bases, V lost 8 bases, and 12 bases had no gene match. The DNA for the CDR3 is TGTGCCAGCGGGAGGGCGGACAGGCGTGCTGAAGCTTTCTTT. Translating it yields CASGRADRRAEAFF.

V and J are TRBV5-1 and TRBJ2-6, with D perhaps being TRBD1 or TRBD2 (6 bases each). This CDR3 spans 14 amino acids. Trimming left V 6 bases short and J 1 base short, with 8 bases between. CDR1 is SGHRS and CDR2 is YFSETQ in the germline V gene. The CDR3 loop is CASIGGSGANVLTF. CDR3 nucleotides: TGCGCCAGCATAGGGGGGTCTGGGGCCAACGTCCTGACTTTC. Full variable domain (rest looked up from reference TRBV5-1 and TRBJ2-6): KAGVTQTPRYLIKTRGQQVTLSCSPISGHRSVSWYQQTPGQGLQFLFEYFSETQRNKGNFPGRFSGRQFSNSRSEMNVSTLELGDSALYLCASIGGSGANVLTFGAGSRLTVL.

V gene TRBV28 combines with J gene TRBJ1-5; 7 bases are shared with TRBD1. V trimming: 3 bases; J trimming: 6 bases; junction bases outside the gene matches: 5. CDR1 and CDR2 from the germline V gene are MDHEN and SYDVKM. The CDR3 runs 14 residues. The CDR3 protein is CASSLTGWRQPQHF. The CDR3 bases are TGTGCCAGCAGTTTGACAGGGTGGCGTCAGCCCCAGCATTTT.

V gene TRBV5-5 combines with J gene TRBJ2-7; D is perhaps TRBD2 (5 bases). The CDR3 extends over 14 amino acids. The germline V gene encodes CDR1 SGHKS and CDR2 YYEKEE (reference sequence). V was trimmed by 2 bases and J by 4 bases, leaving 13 bases between them. The CDR3: CASSFWGAGYEQYF. Here the CDR3 DNA reads TGTGCCAGCAGCTTTTGGGGAGCAGGTTACGAGCAGTACTTC.

The CDR3 region has the DNA TGTGCCACCCAGTGGGGAAGCACAGATACGCAGTATTTT. Its translation: CATQWGSTDTQYF. The gene calls are TRBV10-3 and TRBJ2-3, with D hard to call. The V gene lost 10 bases and the J gene lost 0 bases, with 11 bases spanning the gap. Looked up from germline, CDR1 is ENHRY and CDR2 is SYGVKD. This CDR3 is built from 13 residues.

V usage is TRBV6-5 and J usage is TRBJ2-7; no definite D call. Germline V lookup: CDR1 MNHEY, CDR2 SVGAGI. The germline V and J ends were trimmed by 5 bases and 5 bases, with 19 bases remaining between them. This CDR3 region has 15 residues. The CDR3 spells CASSTRKGQVHEQYF. CDR3 in DNA: TGTGCCAGCAGTACCCGCAAGGGCCAAGTTCACGAGCAGTACTTC.

The J gene is TRBJ1-2, the V gene TRBV5-5; D not resolved. Trimming took off 5 bases at V and 0 bases at J, with 8 bases between the two ends. Germline CDR1 reads SGHKS; CDR2 reads YYEKEE (reference sequence). This CDR3 region has 13 residues. CDR3 amino acids: CASSYNSNYGYTF. CDR3 nucleotide sequence: TGTGCCAGCAGTTATAATTCTAACTATGGCTACACCTTC. The full variable domain, rest sourced from reference TRBV5-5 and TRBJ1-2, is DAGVTQSPTHLIKTRGQQVTLRCSPISGHKSVSWYQQVLGQGPQFIFQYYEKEERGRGNFPDRFSARQFPNYSSELNVNALLLGDSALYLCASSYNSNYGYTFGSGTRLTVV.

This chain joins TRBV14 and TRBJ2-7; D is perhaps TRBD1 (5 bases). V lost 4 bases and J lost 9, with 19 bases in between. The CDR3 sequence is 14 residues long. Germline V CDR1 and CDR2: SGHDN, FVKESK. CDR3 nucleotide sequence: TGTGCCAGCAGCCTACAGGTCTCCCTGTCGCCGCAGTACTTC. It codes for CASSLQVSLSPQYF.

J is TRBJ1-1 and V is TRBV19; D not certain. The CDR3 is 13 residues long. Germline CDR1 reads LNHDA; CDR2 reads SQIVND (reference sequence). The V gene lost 0 bases and the J gene lost 2 bases, with 4 bases spanning the gap. The CDR3 coding sequence is TGTGCCAGTAGTATAGACTATAACACTGAAGCTTTCTTT. Translation gives CASSIDYNTEAFF.

The chain is built from TRBV30 and TRBJ1-2; TRBD1 agrees at 9 bases. The CDR3 contains 12 residues. With 1 base clipped from V and 13 bases from J, the junction kept 7 bases outside the gene matches. CDR1 and CDR2 (germline): GTSNPN, SVGIG (reference sequence). The DNA of the CDR3 is TGTGCCTGGAGTGACCAACAGGGGGCCCGCACCTTC. Translation: CAWSDQQGARTF.

J is TRBJ2-7 and V is TRBV2; possible D gene TRBD1, 6 bases. The CDR3 has 16 residues. V lost 3 bases to trimming and J lost 0 bases, with 15 bases between them. The germline V gene encodes CDR1 SNHLY and CDR2 FYNNEI. The CDR3 is CASSDPGADSSYEQYF. The CDR3 bases are TGTGCCAGCAGTGACCCCGGGGCGGACAGCTCCTACGAGCAGTACTTC.

This rearrangement joins TRBV11-3 to TRBJ2-3, with D hard to call. Germline V CDR1 and CDR2: SGHNT, YENEEA. The V end lost 5 bases, the J end lost 6 bases, and 12 bases lay between the germline ends. The CDR3 is made up of 13 amino acids. The CDR3 DNA reads as TGTGCCAGCAGCGGTCACCGTTACGATACGCAGTATTTT. Translating it yields CASSGHRYDTQYF.

The chain combines TRBV6-5 with TRBJ2-1; tentative D call: TRBD2 (5 bases). Per germline, CDR1 MNHEY and CDR2 SVGAGI. The V end was cut by 2 bases, the J end by 0 bases, with 11 bases between. The CDR3 has 16 amino acids. This chain's CDR3 is CASSYQADHSYNEQFF. The CDR3, as DNA: TGTGCCAGCAGTTACCAAGCGGACCACTCCTACAATGAGCAGTTCTTC.